The 16 T cell receptor beta chains reported below all come from one sample, sequenced in a study of T-cell reconstitution after alpha-beta-depleted transplantation in children. This sample's TCRbeta library carried unique molecular identifier barcodes. TCRdb re-analysed the PCR reads in MiXCR, keeping a single row per CDR3 protein. The sample carries around 500,000 distinct CDR3 sequences, roughly 23% recorded once. Sample: PBMCs, mostly from graft donor cells, taken 360 days after TCRalphabeta/CD19-depleted stem cell transplant. The receptors were gathered from a boy younger than two who had a stem cell transplant for acute myeloid leukemia, so the T cells may come from the graft donor.

This clonotype has ten or more counts. This chain links TRBV20-1 with TRBJ2-5, with D unresolved. V shed 0 bases and J shed 3 bases, with 14 bases lying between them. The CDR3 length is 15 residues. The germline V gene has CDR1 DFQATT and CDR2 SNEGSKA (reference sequence). The CDR3 loop reads CSARDEESSEETQYF. The DNA of the CDR3 is TGCAGTGCTAGAGATGAAGAGAGCTCGGAAGAGACCCAGTACTTC.

There are many counts of this clonotype. The rearrangement joins TRBV20-1 to TRBJ2-5, with 9 bases that match TRBD1. The CDR3 runs 14 residues. The V and J ends lost 3 bases and 4 bases, in that order; junction bases with no gene match: 6. Germline CDR1 DFQATT, CDR2 SNEGSKA (reference sequence). The CDR3 loop reads CSASPGTGRETQYF. The DNA of the CDR3 is TGCAGTGCTAGTCCCGGGACAGGGCGAGAGACCCAGTACTTC.

There are a few counts of this clonotype. This chain connects TRBV18 to TRBJ2-1; D is undetermined. This CDR3 region has 11 residues. The V gene's germline CDR1 is KGHSH and CDR2 LQKENI. The germline V and J ends were trimmed by 3 bases and 10 bases, with 7 bases remaining between them. The CDR3 region is CASSPIQEQFF. The DNA for the CDR3 is TGTGCCAGCTCACCGATACAAGAGCAGTTCTTC. The full variable domain, rest sourced from reference TRBV18 and TRBJ2-1, is NAGVMQNPRHLVRRRGQEARLRCSPMKGHSHVYWYRQLPEEGLKFMVYLQKENIIDESGMPKERFSAEFPKEGPSILRIQQVVRGDSAAYFCASSPIQEQFFGPGTRLTVL.

This clonotype was detected ten times or more. This chain links TRBV12-5 with TRBJ2-1; D remains unclear. Trimming removed 4 bases from V and 4 bases from J, with 5 bases in between. The CDR3 has 12 residues. Germline CDR1 and CDR2: LGHNT and FRNRAP. CDR3 in DNA: TGTGCTAGTGGTTCGTTGTACAATGAGCAGTTCTTC. Translating it yields CASGSLYNEQFF.

The chain employs TRBV5-1 and TRBJ2-5, with 10 bases lining up with TRBD2. The CDR3 totals 16 residues. V gave up 1 base and J gave up 9 bases; unmatched junction bases: 12. CDR1 and CDR2 (germline): SGHRS, YFSETQ. CDR3 DNA sequence: TGCGCCAGCAGCTTGATCGTTGATAGCGGGAGGTTGGCCCAGTACTTC. Its translation: CASSLIVDSGRLAQYF.

In its sample, this clonotype was seen a few times. The gene calls are TRBV7-2 and TRBJ2-1; weak D call: TRBD2 (5 bases). CDR1 SGHTA and CDR2 FQGNSA come from the germline V gene. V shed 3 bases and J shed 8 bases, with 17 bases lying between them. CDR3 length: 15 residues. For the CDR3, the DNA is TGTGCCAGCAGCTTCCGCCTAGCCCCTAGGGATGAGCAGTTCTTC. As protein: CASSFRLAPRDEQFF.

The rearrangement links TRBV18 to TRBJ2-5; D could derive from TRBD1 or TRBD2 (5 bases each). Looked up from germline, CDR1 is KGHSH and CDR2 is LQKENI. Trimming stripped 3 bases from V and 1 base from J, with 15 bases between. CDR3 length: 16 residues. Written as DNA, the CDR3 is TGTGCCAGCTCACCGGGGGAAGGGCACTTCCAAGAGACCCAGTACTTC. It translates to CASSPGEGHFQETQYF.

The sample holds a few counts of this clonotype. V gene TRBV28 combines with J gene TRBJ2-7; possibly TRBD1 for D (8 bases). Germline CDR1 reads MDHEN; CDR2 reads SYDVKM. V was trimmed by 5 bases and J by 5 bases, leaving 22 bases between them. The CDR3 runs to 16 residues. CDR3 sequence reads: CASSPRTGTTLNEQYV. As DNA, the CDR3 is TGTGCCAGCAGTCCCCGGACAGGGACTACGTTGAACGAGCAGTACGTC.

This sequence joins TRBV5-1 and TRBJ2-1; 7 bases map to TRBD1. Germline CDR1 is SGHRS and CDR2 is YFSETQ. V dropped 7 bases and J dropped 8; count of bases not matched to a gene: 18. This CDR3 is built from 16 residues. Here the CDR3 DNA reads TGCGCCAGCGGAAGGGTCAAGGGGGCAAGGGTAGATGAGCAGTTCTTC. As protein: CASGRVKGARVDEQFF.

The sample holds a few counts of this clonotype. The chain's CDR3 is CASSGTDSYEQYF. CDR3 nucleotide sequence: TGTGCCAGCAGCGGGACAGACTCCTACGAGCAGTACTTC. The chain has TRBV9 and TRBJ2-7; tentatively, D is TRBD1 (6 bases). The CDR3 runs to 13 residues. From germline, CDR1 is SGDLS and CDR2 YYNGEE. Trimming took off 3 bases at V and 0 bases at J, with 7 bases between the two ends.

Many counts were recorded for this clonotype. CDR3: CSARVRGSGNTIYF. CDR3 bases: TGCAGTGCTAGAGTCAGGGGCTCTGGAAACACCATATATTTT. The chain links TRBV20-1 to TRBJ1-3; D may be TRBD1 (6 bases). The V gene's germline CDR1 is DFQATT and CDR2 SNEGSKA (reference sequence). CDR3 length: 14 residues. The V end was cut by 1 base, the J end by 0 bases, with 7 bases between.

The chain has TRBV5-1 and TRBJ1-2; D gene ambiguous. Germline V gene data show CDR1 as SGHRS and CDR2 as YFSETQ. Between the trimmed V and J ends, which lost 0 bases and 6 bases, there was a span of 9 bases. This CDR3 has 13 residues. The CDR3 reads CASSLVRSDGYTF. Here the CDR3 DNA reads TGCGCCAGCAGCTTGGTCCGGTCCGATGGCTACACCTTC.

This clonotype has at least ten counts. The chain is built from TRBV18 and TRBJ2-2, with a weak D call TRBD1 (5 bases). V was cut by 8 bases and J by 1 base, with 11 bases left in between. This CDR3 is 14 amino acids long. Germline V CDR1 and CDR2: KGHSH, LQKENI. CDR3 region: CASSPDRNTGELFF. The CDR3 DNA follows: TGTGCCAGCAGTCCCGACAGGAACACCGGGGAGCTGTTTTTT.

This chain joins TRBV7-9 and TRBJ2-5, with D uncertain. The length of the CDR3 is 13 residues. Germline V lookup: CDR1 SEHNR, CDR2 FQNEAQ (reference sequence). V lost 3 bases and J lost 5, with 10 bases in between. The CDR3 region has the DNA TGTGCCAGCAGCTTCTTCCCGGAGGAGACCCAGTACTTC. This sequence encodes CASSFFPEETQYF. The complete variable domain, with remaining parts taken from reference TRBV7-9 and TRBJ2-5, reads DTGVSQNPRHKITKRGQNVTFRCDPISEHNRLYWYRQTLGQGPEFLTYFQNEAQLEKSRLLSDRFSAERPKGSFSTLEIQRTEQGDSAMYLCASSFFPEETQYFGPGTRLLVL.

The table lists this clonotype with a count of one. This chain connects TRBV10-2 to TRBJ1-1; 7 nucleotides match TRBD1. Trimming at V came to 3 bases and at J to 1 base, leaving 2 bases not matched to a gene. Germline V gene lookup returns CDR1 WSHSY and CDR2 SAAADI. The CDR3 is 14 residues long. The chain's CDR3 is CASSDGTANTEAFF. In DNA form, the CDR3 reads TGCGCCAGCAGTGACGGGACAGCGAACACTGAAGCTTTCTTT.

This clonotype was observed many times. The CDR3 DNA reads TGCGCCAGCAGCCAAGGTGGATGGGGGGACCCGGAATACACAGATACGCAGTATTTT. Encoded protein: CASSQGGWGDPEYTDTQYF. V gene TRBV4-3 combines with J gene TRBJ2-3; D might be TRBD2 (6 bases). CDR1 is LGHNA, CDR2 YSLEER, per germline. CDR3 length: 19 amino acids. Trimming removed 1 base from V and 2 bases from J, with 22 bases in between.